Detailed here is one T cell receptor beta chain. Its target antigen remains unknown. The sample holds no much larger clone one base away, and base qualities are not on file. These data are taken from a study of Ad26.COV2.S vaccination and SARS-CoV-2 variants (dated by TCRdb to the early 2020s). Broadly, across the study: Vaccine-arm donors were drawn from COV1001, a multicentre, randomized, double-blind, placebo-controlled phase I-IIa trial of Ad26.COV2.S in healthy adults. A total of 32 samples were included in the TCR-sequenced set, comprising about 20 Ad26.COV2.S vaccine recipients, 5 placebo recipients and 8 SARS-CoV-2 convalescent individuals. Blinding of investigators to trial group allocation was maintained during experiments and outcome assessment. The specificity and breadth of SARS-CoV-2-reactive T cell receptors after Ad26.COV2.S vaccination were assessed by TCRbeta repertoire sequencing. Ad26.COV2.S was administered intramuscularly at 5 x 10^10 or 1 x 10^11 viral particles, either as a single shot or as two shots given 56 days apart. Trial participants were randomized into five groups of five, in which low-dose or high-dose Ad26.COV2.S was given once or twice, or placebo was given on both occasions. Study-wide conclusions, independent of this receptor: Vaccine and placebo recipients had comparable non-spike TCR breadth, which fits with the vaccine containing only spike. Spike-specific TCR breadth was higher in Ad26.COV2.S recipients than in placebo recipients (P = 0.0014). Substantial breadth of spike-specific CD8+ and CD4+ T cell responses was reported after vaccination. Comparing responses between vaccine doses or regimens was not something the study was powered to do. It was noted by the authors that total T cell responses may have been underestimated by the TCR breadth and depth analyses.

The immunoSEQ Assay was the method used to sequence TCRbeta CDR3 regions. After extraction, genomic DNA underwent amplification by bias-controlled multiplex PCR, followed by high-throughput sequencing. As for how the authors treated the data: To quantify the absolute abundance of every unique TCRbeta CDR3 region, sequences were collapsed and filtered. Usable DNA was measured by amplifying reference genes present in all nucleated cells, and TCRbeta template counts were normalized to that usable DNA to estimate T cell fraction. Repertoire TCRs were annotated as SARS-CoV-2-specific by exact matching of V gene, CDR3 amino acid sequence and J gene to a known reactive TCR set. The reference SARS-CoV-2 TCR set was obtained from MIRA and was filtered for enrichment in COVID-19-positive ImmuneCODE repertoires, whereby public or cross-reactive TCRs were removed. Using the MIRA antigens, annotated TCRs were further analysed by specific ORF or by position within an ORF. Breadth was defined as annotated unique rearrangements over total unique productive rearrangements; depth was the summed frequency of those rearrangements. Two-sided Wilcoxon rank-sum tests were applied when comparing TCR breadth between groups. Entries here come from immuneACCESS through TCRdb and include only in-frame sequences with V and J called. Some clones fail to appear in such tables; in the studies checked, an unresolved V gene covers under half of the shortfall, and the cause of the remainder is unknown. V and J calls plus clone size are reproduced from that table; the DNA served to infer D and trimming. The sample profile shows over 400,000 clones; about 92% of them were found once. The ten biggest clones cover around 1.7% of the sample.

The label giving this sample's treatment or condition can be read as: about 20 received Ad26.COV2.S at low or high dose, single or two shots; about 5 received placebo; per-sample allocation not given. For vaccine and placebo recipients, the sequenced repertoires came from samples collected on day 63 after the first injection. Cohort 1b enrolled about two dozen adults aged 18-55 years at a single site in Boston, USA, between 29 July and 7 August 2020. Ad26.COV2.S was a replication-incompetent adenovirus type 26 vector that expressed a prefusion-stabilized SARS-CoV-2 spike protein derived from the original Wuhan strain. From cysteine to phenylalanine, the CDR3 is 18 amino acids long. Only the CDR3 region is kept as DNA, spanning 54 bases read in frame from base 1. The germline V gene specifies LGHNA as CDR1 and YNFKEQ as CDR2. Trimming removed 1 base from V and 0 bases from J, leaving 16 bases between the germline ends.

The sequence derives from a person aged 18 to 65 who received the Ad26.COV2.S COVID-19 vaccine or a placebo. This chain joins TRBV4-2 to TRBJ1-3; the D gene is not confidently resolved. Material: peripheral blood, obtained in a trial of Ad26.COV2.S vaccine versus placebo. The DNA sequence is TGTGCCAGCAGCCAAGCGGCGCAAGCCGACCTCTCTGGAAACACCATATATTTT. The translation is CASSQAAQADLSGNTIYF.